Listed here are 22 T cell receptor beta chains from one sample, sequenced in a study of T cells in Graves' hyperthyroidism and ophthalmopathy. There were TCR beta CDR3 regions amplified from RNA transcripts. Primed by the HTBI set, a first-round RT-PCR was run on the TCR CDR3. Using its own MiXCR run on the multiplex PCR reads, TCRdb lists one record per CDR3 protein. The repertoire has approximately 400,000 distinct CDR3 sequences, approximately 17% of them found once; the top ten carry around two fifths. The specimen sequenced was blood. These receptors were obtained from a man between 18 and 29 years old with Graves' ophthalmopathy.

This clonotype was counted between two and nine times. The V gene is TRBV18, the J gene TRBJ1-3, with 7 bases that match TRBD1. Germline trimming cut 8 bases from V and 0 bases from J; bases unmatched to any gene: 7. The CDR3 totals 15 residues. Per germline, CDR1 KGHSH and CDR2 LQKENI. The CDR3 DNA reads TGTGCCAGCCTAAGGACAGGAGTCTCTGGAAACACCATATATTTT. It specifies CASLRTGVSGNTIYF.

This clonotype was observed a few times. This chain links TRBV11-2 with TRBJ1-4; no firm D call. This CDR3 contains 17 residues. V was clipped by 5 bases and J by 4 bases, with 20 bases between them. Looked up from germline, CDR1 is SGHAT and CDR2 is FQNNGV. CDR3 amino acids: CASSPSWGRAINEKLFF. CDR3 nucleotide sequence: TGTGCCAGCAGCCCATCCTGGGGTCGGGCGATTAATGAAAAACTGTTTTTT.

This clonotype has just a few counts. The V call is TRBV7-3, the J call TRBJ1-1; 9 bases agree with TRBD1. CDR1 is SGHTA and CDR2 is FQGTGA in the germline V gene. The CDR3 length is 16 residues. Unmatched junction bases numbered 12, after V lost 5 bases and J lost 5 bases. The CDR3 region is CASSNNPGTGWTEAFF. The CDR3 DNA sequence: TGTGCCAGCAGCAACAATCCCGGGACAGGGTGGACTGAAGCTTTCTTT.

With regard to this clonotype: At one end the junction does not follow the germline gene, possibly because of a read error. The chain couples TRBV18 to TRBJ1-5; TRBD1 aligns across 7 bases. CDR1 is KGHSH, CDR2 LQKENI, per germline. The CDR3 runs to 16 residues. The CDR3 spells CASSPLPTGGNQPQHF. In DNA form, the CDR3 reads TGTGCCAGCTCCCCACTCCCAACAGGGGGCAATCAGCCCCAGCATTTT.

The rearrangement joins TRBV5-1 to TRBJ1-6; D gene unclear. CDR1 and CDR2 from the germline V gene are SGHRS and YFSETQ. Trimming left V 2 bases short and J 10 bases short, with 10 bases between. The CDR3 contains 13 residues. This chain's CDR3 is CASSLGRHSPLHF. CDR3 DNA: TGCGCCAGCAGCTTAGGACGTCACTCACCCCTCCACTTT.

This clonotype was recorded many times. The chain combines TRBV27 with TRBJ1-1; D might be TRBD1 (6 bases). Trimming removed 0 bases from V and 5 bases from J, with 10 bases in between. Germline assignment: CDR1 MNHEY and CDR2 SMNVEV (reference sequence). The CDR3 has 14 residues. CDR3 sequence: CASSLSQGRTEAFF. In nucleotides, the CDR3 is TGTGCCAGCAGTTTATCACAGGGACGGACTGAAGCTTTCTTT.

On this clonotype itself: A read error may account for a junction end that differs from germline. The chain's CDR3 is CASSLAQGGAQEAQYF. DNA for the CDR3: TGTGCCAGCAGCTTAGCCCAGGGGGGGGCCCAAGAGGCCCAGTACTTC. The V call is TRBV11-2, the J call TRBJ2-5; D tentatively reads TRBD1 or TRBD2 (7 bases each). Germline loops: CDR1 SGHAT, CDR2 FQNNGV. This CDR3 is built from 16 residues.

V gene TRBV2 combines with J gene TRBJ2-3; D tentatively fits TRBD1 or TRBD2 (5 bases each). From germline, CDR1 is SNHLY and CDR2 FYNNEI. The CDR3 has 15 residues. V dropped 2 bases and J dropped 0 bases, with 9 bases sitting between them. CDR3 DNA sequence: TGTGCCAGCAGTGAAAATTGGGGGAGCACAGATACGCAGTATTTT. Protein product: CASSENWGSTDTQYF.

V usage is TRBV6-1 and J usage is TRBJ2-7, with 11 bases that match TRBD1. The CDR3 contains 17 residues. V dropped 5 bases and J dropped 2; count of bases not matched to a gene: 11. Germline V lookup: CDR1 MNHNS, CDR2 SASEGT. The CDR3 region has the DNA TGTGCCAGCAGTCGCCCCGGGACAGGGGGTTCCCCCTACGAGCAGTACTTC. Translated, it gives CASSRPGTGGSPYEQYF.

This clonotype showed up just a few times. V and J are TRBV6-1 and TRBJ2-7, with D maybe TRBD1 (5 bases). CDR1 and CDR2 (germline): MNHNS, SASEGT. Trimming took off 10 bases at V and 0 bases at J, with 16 bases between the two ends. This CDR3 is 14 amino acids long. The CDR3 protein is CAIPRRGSSYEQYF. In DNA form, the CDR3 reads TGTGCCATCCCCAGAAGGGGCAGCTCCTACGAGCAGTACTTC.

In this sample, this clonotype turned up a few times. V is TRBV24-1 and J is TRBJ1-2; 7 bases line up with TRBD1. The CDR3 sequence is 16 residues long. The germline CDR1 and CDR2 sequences are KGHDR and SFDVKD. V lost 2 bases, J lost 3 bases, and 8 bases stayed unmatched. CDR3 amino acids: CATSDSTGVGDYGYTF. CDR3 bases: TGTGCCACCAGTGATTCTACAGGGGTGGGGGACTATGGCTACACCTTC.

This clonotype was observed many times. The chain carries TRBV2 and TRBJ1-4, with 8 bases lining up with TRBD1. Germline V gene data show CDR1 as SNHLY and CDR2 as FYNNEI. The CDR3 sequence is 13 residues long. Losses at the gene ends were 7 bases for V and 8 bases for J; bases not matched to a gene: 6. The CDR3 region is CASKDRVKEKLFF. Here the CDR3 DNA reads TGTGCCAGCAAGGACAGGGTAAAGGAAAAACTGTTTTTT.

The chain has TRBV12-3 or TRBV12-4 and TRBJ2-5; weak D call: TRBD1 (6 bases). The CDR3 has 12 residues. Trimming pared 6 bases from V and 6 bases from J, leaving 11 bases between. The CDR3 sequence is CASSPGTQTQYF. DNA for the CDR3: TGTGCCAGCAGCCCCGGGACACAGACCCAGTACTTC.

This chain joins TRBV29-1 and TRBJ1-1; D uncertain. CDR1 and CDR2 from the germline V gene are SQVTM and ANQGSEA. V was pared by 6 bases and J by 5 bases, with 4 bases between. The CDR3 extends over 9 amino acids. CDR3: CSVPTEAFF. DNA for the CDR3: TGCAGCGTACCTACTGAAGCTTTCTTT.

This clonotype occurred many times. This sequence joins TRBV7-9 and TRBJ1-2, with D perhaps TRBD1 (6 bases). Germline-derived CDR1 and CDR2 are SEHNR and FQNEAQ (reference sequence). This CDR3 is 14 amino acids long. V was trimmed by 5 bases and J by 4 bases, leaving 14 bases between them. The CDR3 reads CASSTPGASYGYTF. CDR3 nucleotide sequence: TGTGCCAGCAGCACCCCGGGGGCTAGCTATGGCTACACCTTC.

A few counts support this clonotype. This sequence joins TRBV10-3 and TRBJ1-3; TRBD1 matches at 7 bases. With V trimmed by 10 bases and J by 0 bases, 3 bases remained unmatched. CDR3 size: 13 residues. CDR1 ENHRY and CDR2 SYGVKD come from the germline V gene. CDR3 DNA sequence: TGTGCCACCGGGACAGACTCTGGAAACACCATATATTTT. It codes for CATGTDSGNTIYF.

The sample holds many counts of this clonotype. This chain links TRBV2 with TRBJ2-5, with D perhaps TRBD1 (6 bases). This CDR3 comprises 14 residues. Looked up from germline, CDR1 is SNHLY and CDR2 is FYNNEI. The V and J ends lost 4 bases and 4 bases respectively, with 13 bases between them. In DNA, the CDR3 is TGTGCCAGCAGTGTAGCAGGGGTCCGAGAGACCCAGTACTTC. Residues: CASSVAGVRETQYF. The full variable domain, in which reference TRBV2 and TRBJ2-5 provide the parts outside the CDR3, is EPEVTQTPSHQVTQMGQEVILRCVPISNHLYFYWYRQILGQKVEFLVSFYNNEISEKSEIFDDQFSVERPDGSNFTLKIRSTKLEDSAMYFCASSVAGVRETQYFGPGTRLLVL.

This clonotype has a count of ten or more. This chain links TRBV7-3 with TRBJ2-3; 11 positions match TRBD2. Germline V gives CDR1 SGHTA, CDR2 FQGTGA. CDR3 length: 16 residues. V trimming: 2 bases; J trimming: 6 bases; junction bases outside the gene matches: 7. The CDR3 DNA reads TGTGCCAGCAGCTTAGCGGCTAGCGGGGGGAAGGATACGCAGTATTTT. Translated, it gives CASSLAASGGKDTQYF.

The rearrangement joins TRBV11-2 to TRBJ2-5; D is possibly TRBD2 (6 bases). CDR1 and CDR2 (germline): SGHAT, FQNNGV. V lost 5 bases, J lost 0 bases, and 16 bases lay in between. The CDR3 has 16 residues. Here the CDR3 DNA reads TGTGCCAGCAGCCAAGTGGTTCGGGACTACCAAGAGACCCAGTACTTC. Protein product: CASSQVVRDYQETQYF.

V usage is TRBV28 and J usage is TRBJ2-6; D possibly corresponds to TRBD1 (5 bases). CDR1 and CDR2 from the germline V gene are MDHEN and SYDVKM. The germline V and J ends were trimmed by 5 bases and 0 bases, with 11 bases remaining between them. CDR3 length: 16 amino acids. The CDR3: CASSHYDSSGANVLTF. CDR3 bases: TGTGCCAGCAGTCATTATGACAGCTCTGGGGCCAACGTCCTGACTTTC.

This clonotype was recorded at least ten times. The V and J genes are TRBV12-3 or TRBV12-4 and TRBJ2-1; D is ambiguous. Trimming shortened V by 0 bases and J by 4 bases, and 7 bases separated the two germline ends. CDR3 length: 14 residues. This CDR3 reads CASSLARQYNEQFF. For the CDR3, the DNA is TGTGCCAGCAGTTTAGCGAGGCAATACAATGAGCAGTTCTTC.

This chain's CDR3 is CAISVAGSTDTQYF. The CDR3 nucleotides read TGTGCCATCAGTGTGGCAGGGAGCACAGATACGCAGTATTTT. The chain joins TRBV10-3 to TRBJ2-3, with D possibly matching TRBD1 (5 bases). The CDR3 length is 14 residues. The V gene's germline CDR1 is ENHRY and CDR2 SYGVKD. Trimming took off 4 bases at V and 0 bases at J, with 8 bases between the two ends.